This T cell receptor (beta chain) was sequenced for a study of early T cells in non-severe SARS-CoV-2 infection. TCRdb processed the 5' RACE reads anew with MiXCR; each CDR3 protein has one entry. The repertoire holds about 60,000 distinct CDR3 sequences, with 5.6% as singletons. Unmatched junction bases numbered 9, after V lost 4 bases and J lost 2 bases. The CDR3 extends over 16 amino acids. Germline CDR1 reads MGHRA; CDR2 reads YSYEKL. This clonotype occurred many times. The sequence was collected from an adult who was a healthcare worker with PCR-confirmed SARS-CoV-2 infection or an uninfected control (not recorded which). Source material: whole blood. The gene calls are TRBV4-1 and TRBJ2-7; 9 nucleotides match TRBD2. The CDR3 region has the DNA TGCGCCAGCAGCCTAAGGGCGGGAGGGGCAACCTACGAGCAGTACTTC. This translates into CASSLRAGGATYEQYF.